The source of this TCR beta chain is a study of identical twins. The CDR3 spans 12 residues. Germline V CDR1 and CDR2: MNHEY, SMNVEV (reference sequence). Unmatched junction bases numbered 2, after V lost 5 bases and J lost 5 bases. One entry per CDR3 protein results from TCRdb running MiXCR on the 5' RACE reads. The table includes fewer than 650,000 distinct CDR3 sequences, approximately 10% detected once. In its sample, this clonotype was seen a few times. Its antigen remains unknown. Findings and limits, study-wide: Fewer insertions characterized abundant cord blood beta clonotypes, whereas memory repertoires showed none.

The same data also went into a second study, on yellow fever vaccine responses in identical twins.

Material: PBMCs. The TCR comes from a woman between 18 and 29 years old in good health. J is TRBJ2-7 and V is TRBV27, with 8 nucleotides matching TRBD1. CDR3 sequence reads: CASSDRGNEQYF. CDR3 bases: TGTGCCAGCAGTGACAGGGGAAACGAGCAGTACTTC.